This T cell receptor (beta chain) was identified in a study of cytomegalovirus exposure and HLA in healthy donors (dated by TCRdb to about 2017). Looking at the study overall: An earlier analysis of approximately 640 of the donors reported 250 to 350 Gb of sequence data and 117 million unique TCR beta sequences from some 180 million T cells. Of the 350 to 400 genotyped donors, 81% fell in the genetic ancestry cluster associated with self-reported Caucasian donors. Rather than using new phenotypic data, the later analysis identified candidate immune exposures from TCR beta sequences and from how often those sequences occurred across donors. The aim of the study was to test whether cataloging public T cell receptors could identify signatures of past pathogen exposure. High-throughput TCR immunosequencing, statistical association of individual TCRs with disease status, and machine learning were combined to predict cytomegalovirus infection status. Donor age, sex, ethnicity and CMV serostatus were collected together with the repertoire data. About 300 gigabases of sequencing data and 75 million to 85 million unique TCR sequences made up an early release that covered under 750 HLA-typed donors. Along with the approximately 700-subject first cohort, a separate validation cohort of approximately 110 different subjects was used. Because of strong linkage in the cohort, a handful of DR-DQ haplotypes were treated as single units for association and clustering. Class I and class II HLA loci were covered by the typing at four-digit resolution. To decide whether each TCR beta V gene segment behaved as functional or pseudogenic, an earlier analysis of some 570 of the donors relied on high-throughput TCR beta sequencing. In a later genetic analysis, genome-wide SNP genotypes for about three fifths of the roughly 670 donors were used, and that subset was treated as a discovery cohort. Typing coverage differed by locus: A, B, C, DRB1 and DQB1 were typed in roughly 629-630 donors, DQA1 in about 560, DPA1 in 600 to 610, and DPB1 in 472. On average, roughly 200,000 unique TCR beta nucleotide sequences were sequenced per donor among some 420 genotyped donors of the cohort, with roughly a sixth of those sequences being non-productive. A later analysis re-examined previously published TCR beta repertoires from roughly 650 donors and added high-resolution HLA genotyping to investigate patterns of TCR occurrence. Using immunosequencing, the study profiled T cell repertoires from some 670 subjects and related those repertoires to cytomegalovirus serostatus. All discovery cohort repertoires had been generated using a single sequencing platform.

The cohort comprised approximately 700 healthy bone marrow donors. Cohort members were all nominally healthy when sampled, although unrecorded immune exposures were likely present. The donor was CMV seronegative and was included in the group of over 300 seronegative cohort members. A peripheral blood sample was collected from each donor, and TCR beta sequencing was performed on peripheral blood mononuclear cells. Genomic DNA extraction from the blood cell samples was performed with the Qiagen DNeasy Blood Extraction Kit. Library generation was performed with the immunoSEQ multiplex PCR assay. The multiplex PCR relied on a mix of 60 forward primers for TCR Vbeta segments and 13 reverse primers for TCR Jbeta segments. The CDR3 region of rearranged TCR beta genes was amplified from genomic DNA with a multiplex PCR assay. The Illumina HiSeq System was used to sequence the amplified TCR beta libraries as 87-base-pair reads. The study's processing was this. A later analysis tallied some 79 million unique TCR beta chains across the 660 or so repertoires, and some 12 million of those chains were shared by two or more donors. A nearest-neighbor algorithm error-corrected the raw reads and collapsed the reads into unique sequences, merging closely related sequences to remove PCR and sequencing errors. CDR3 sequences were aligned to IMGT reference sequences to assign V, D and J gene segments. For a sequence to be retained, a match of at least six nucleotides to both a V gene segment and a J gene segment was required. A rearrangement was called productive if the CDR3 had no stop codons and remained in frame with V and J, and every other rearrangement was called non-productive. CDR3 was defined according to IMGT convention as the region running from the second conserved V-encoded cysteine to the conserved J-encoded phenylalanine. Sequences without an unambiguous match to a single V gene segment were excluded from the earlier analysis of a few hundred of the donors. In an earlier analysis of 450 to 750 of the donors, a V segment was called functional when productive rearrangements were above 56.7%, and segregating when the standard deviation between donors exceeded 5%. To diagnose cytomegalovirus status from the catalog of TCR beta chain sequences, a statistical classification framework was built. V and J gene assignment, in a later analysis, came from comparing TCR nucleotide sequences with IMGT/GENE-DB human TR gene sequences. A later analysis assigned CDR3 sequences and most-parsimonious VDJ recombination scenarios with the TCRdist pipeline. In a later analysis, each TCR beta chain was defined by its CDR3 amino acid sequence together with its V-gene family, and reads without a unique V-gene family were excluded. To address suspected cross-contamination and a sequencing artifact, a later analysis removed roughly 580 highly shared, low-generation-probability nucleotide sequences. For each public chain, a later analysis derived a clonal expansion index from normalized ranks of inferred template counts within each repertoire. A later analysis computed generation probabilities with a VDJ recombination model fitted to out-of-frame rearrangements, and checked the results against IGoR. A later analysis scored TCR-TCR, TCR-HLA and TCR-CMV co-occurrence with hypergeometric tests, applying a repertoire-size bias correction to TCR pairs. False discovery rates were estimated in a later analysis by permuting HLA or CMV assignments 20 times. In a later analysis, co-occurring TCRs were grouped using DBSCAN, and TCRdist sequence similarity was added for clustering within HLA-allele-positive subsets. Repertoires with fewer than 30,000 or more than 120,000 public chains, plus five repertoires with anomalous nucleotide sharing, were excluded from co-occurrence clustering. TCRdb retrieved this table from immuneACCESS and kept in-frame rearrangements only. Not all clones are present; in checked studies, unresolved V genes account for under half, and no reason is known for the remainder. Clone size and the V and J calls come from that table; the DNA yielded D and trimming. In this sample the table shows roughly 100,000 clones, over 70% of which occur a single time. The top ten constitute about 5.7% of the sample.

Findings and caveats that apply to the study as a whole: In a later analysis, HLA-associated TCR beta chains were found to be more clonally expanded and to have lower generation probabilities than equally common non-associated chains. In an earlier analysis of approximately 600 of the donors, most TCR beta V segments were observed in productive rearrangements about 87% or about 30% of the time, broadly matching IMGT annotations. A later genetic analysis reported fewer N-insertions in productive TCRs among donors in an Asian-associated ancestry cluster than the approximately 670-donor mean. While some public TCRs were present in many individuals, most TCR sequences turned up only very rarely across donors. The study gave a list of some 150 TCR beta chains associated with cytomegalovirus. According to a later analysis, most CMV-associated TCR beta chains appeared to be HLA-restricted, and the HLA associations seemed to be driven largely by CMV exposure. Roughly uniform sequencing depth across donors was assumed in presence/absence analyses, although this assumption may not hold. Because HLA typing was missing for some donors at each locus, association tests included only the typed subset. For the cohort, immune exposure information was limited to CMV serostatus. Three of the identified cytomegalovirus-associated TCR beta chains were confirmed in vitro to be specific for cytomegalovirus antigens. In this cohort, only TCR beta chains were sequenced, and detectable features were limited by the absence of alpha or paired-chain data. Linkage disequilibrium might explain the correlated functional status among segregating V segments, but an unknown experimental factor could not be excluded. Strong co-occurrence of HLA alleles, especially DR and DQ, made assigning TCR associations to individual alleles difficult. In a later analysis, the rate of TCR association differed among HLA loci, with DRB1 alleles having the most associated TCRs and HLA-C alleles having the fewest. A further reported finding was that TCR beta sequences accurately predicted the HLA-A and HLA-B alleles for most subjects in the first cohort. According to the authors, the approach could potentially be generalized to other disease states and immunological phenotypes. In a later analysis, 15,000 to 20,000 TCR beta sequences were associated with specific HLA alleles at a false discovery rate of 0.05. V-gene and J-gene trimming of TCR beta chains was associated with a missense DCLRE1C variant in a later genetic analysis, and the association was replicated in an independent cohort. In both the original and validation cohorts, the classifier was reported to diagnose cytomegalovirus status with high specificity and sensitivity. Because counts were too low, roughly 16 rarely observed V segments, including chromosome 9 orphons, were excluded from the earlier analysis of fewer than 650 of the donors. Several of the top co-occurrence clusters appeared to be linked to parvovirus B19, influenza, CMV and Epstein-Barr virus, according to a later analysis. The sequencing pipeline was judged likely to have produced a cluster of highly shared sequence variants as a technical artifact. Because the 87-base-pair reads could not distinguish some IMGT-functional V segments, including TRBV6-2 and TRBV6-3, those segments were excluded.

On this clone itself: Its binding antigen is unknown. Base qualities were left out, and no much larger clone turns up one base away.

V sheds 8 bases and J sheds 2 bases, leaving 7 bases between their ends. Spanning cysteine to phenylalanine, the CDR3 consists of 12 amino acids. The entry retains the CDR3 DNA only, 36 bases that are in frame from base 1. The germline V gene sets CDR1 to ENHRY and CDR2 to SYGVKD. The clonotype comes from a male donor in good health and CMV-seronegative. Specimen: PBMCs. The chain uses TRBV10-3 and TRBJ1-5; the D gene identity is not certain. The DNA sequence is as follows: TGTGCCATCTCTTCCGGCAATCAGCCCCAGCATTTT. It is translated as CAISSGNQPQHF.